Listed below are T cell receptor beta chains from one sample, sequenced in a study of OX40 agonist ivuxolimab in advanced cancers. Produced via immunoSEQ multiplex PCR; TCRdb's table is partial and in-frame only. This table holds tens of thousands of clones, 75% to 90% found once. Sample: CD4+ or CD8+ T cells sorted from blood, taken in a trial of the OX40 agonist ivuxolimab. Receptors were obtained from an adult with an advanced solid tumor such as melanoma, head and neck, liver or kidney cancer. Each CDR3 is given with its conserved first and last residue. Each record gives: clone size, J gene, D gene, V gene, CDR3 length, CDR3 DNA, CDR3 protein. The D gene is left open where the match is weak. Rows may omit the clone size; those that give it use once, few, many or a size class.

clone size: NA; J gene: TRBJ1-1; D gene: NA; V gene: TRBV5-4; CDR3 length: 15; CDR3 DNA: TGTGCCAGCAGGGCCGGGACAACCGGGAGCACTGAAGCTTTCTTT; CDR3 protein: CASRAGTTGSTEAFF
clone size: once; J gene: TRBJ2-7; D gene: TRBD2; V gene: TRBV18; CDR3 length: 16; CDR3 DNA: TGTGCCAGCTCACTTCCCCCGGGTAGCGGGAGTTACGAGCAGTACTTC; CDR3 protein: CASSLPPGSGSYEQYF
clone size: NA; J gene: TRBJ2-3; D gene: TRBD2; V gene: TRBV28; CDR3 length: 17; CDR3 DNA: TGTGCCAGCAATGGACTAGCGGGGGGGCGGGGCACAGATACGCAGTATTTT; CDR3 protein: CASNGLAGGRGTDTQYF
clone size: NA; J gene: TRBJ1-3; D gene: TRBD1; V gene: TRBV6-5; CDR3 length: 14; CDR3 DNA: TGTGCCAGCAGCCCCGGGACAGGGAGGAACACCATATATTTT; CDR3 protein: CASSPGTGRNTIYF
clone size: once; J gene: TRBJ1-3; D gene: NA; V gene: TRBV5-4; CDR3 length: 12; CDR3 DNA: TGTGCCAGCAAAGAATCTGGAAACACCATATATTTT; CDR3 protein: CASKESGNTIYF
clone size: NA; J gene: TRBJ1-4; D gene: NA; V gene: TRBV19; CDR3 length: 15; CDR3 DNA: TGTGCCAGTAGTATTGAGGCAGGCCCTAATGAAAAACTGTTTTTT; CDR3 protein: CASSIEAGPNEKLFF
clone size: NA; J gene: TRBJ1-5; D gene: NA; V gene: TRBV2; CDR3 length: 13; CDR3 DNA: TGTGCCAGCAGGAAGAGGGTCGACCAGCCCCAGCATTTT; CDR3 protein: CASRKRVDQPQHF
clone size: NA; J gene: TRBJ1-2; D gene: NA; V gene: TRBV7-2; CDR3 length: 13; CDR3 DNA: TGTGCCAGCAGCCCCGACCCCAAGTCTGGCTACACCTTC; CDR3 protein: CASSPDPKSGYTF
clone size: NA; J gene: TRBJ1-1; D gene: NA; V gene: TRBV7-9; CDR3 length: 11; CDR3 DNA: TGTGCCAGCAGCTTAGAGGGGGGAGCTTTCTTT; CDR3 protein: CASSLEGGAFF
clone size: NA; J gene: TRBJ2-6; D gene: NA; V gene: TRBV11-2; CDR3 length: 13; CDR3 DNA: TGTGCCAGCACCCCCGCCGGGGCCAACGTCCTGACTTTC; CDR3 protein: CASTPAGANVLTF
clone size: NA; J gene: TRBJ2-3; D gene: NA; V gene: TRBV5-1; CDR3 length: 15; CDR3 DNA: TGCGCCAGCAGTTATAGAACCGGCAGCACAGATACGCAGTATTTT; CDR3 protein: CASSYRTGSTDTQYF
clone size: NA; J gene: TRBJ2-4; D gene: NA; V gene: TRBV5-1; CDR3 length: 13; CDR3 DNA: TGCGCCAGCAGCTGGACCCCCCAAAACATTCAGTACTTC; CDR3 protein: CASSWTPQNIQYF
clone size: few; J gene: TRBJ2-1; D gene: NA; V gene: TRBV5-1; CDR3 length: 15; CDR3 DNA: TGCGCCAGCAGCGGGACACCCAGCTCCTACAATGAGCAGTTCTTC; CDR3 protein: CASSGTPSSYNEQFF
clone size: NA; J gene: TRBJ2-5; D gene: NA; V gene: TRBV20-1; CDR3 length: 11; CDR3 DNA: TGCAGTGCTAGAGATGGGTGGACCCAGTACTTC; CDR3 protein: CSARDGWTQYF
clone size: NA; J gene: TRBJ2-3; D gene: TRBD2; V gene: TRBV30; CDR3 length: 16; CDR3 DNA: TGTGCCTGGAGTAAAGGGCTAGCGGGATCAGCAGATACGCAGTATTTT; CDR3 protein: CAWSKGLAGSADTQYF
clone size: NA; J gene: TRBJ2-1; D gene: NA; V gene: TRBV18; CDR3 length: 11; CDR3 DNA: TGTGCCAGCTCATCCAGGGGCGAGCAGTTCTTC; CDR3 protein: CASSSRGEQFF